This T cell receptor (beta chain) was found in a study of siplizumab effects on memory and regulatory T cells. Findings of the study overall: A significant reduction in alloreactive sequences traceable to unstimulated CD4+ memory cells was produced by siplizumab. The naive T cell population seemed more diverse than memory cells and seemed a major contributor to the alloresponse.

The assay was immunoSEQ multiplex PCR, and TCRdb's table has in-frame clones only and misses some. The sample lists approximately 20,000 clones; approximately 44% were seen once. Cells from the mixed lymphocyte reaction underwent coculture for under 7 days at 37 degrees C. Comment on this clone: The antigen is unknown.

Trimming took off 4 bases at V and 6 bases at J, with 22 bases between the two ends. The CDR3 extends over 16 amino acids. Germline V gives CDR1 SGDLS, CDR2 YYNGEE. Sequencing was carried out using CFSE-low (dividing) CD4+ T cells sorted from an allogeneic mixed lymphocyte reaction. The chain carries TRBV9 and TRBJ1-2; perhaps TRBD1 as D (5 bases). This TCR was sampled from a human donor in good health; the cells came from an allogeneic mixed lymphocyte reaction. Some clones in this sample may be carry-over from other donors' samples. The CDR3 loop reads CASSPHPLGGAHGYTF. The CDR3 bases are TGTGCCAGCAGCCCCCACCCACTGGGAGGGGCTCATGGCTACACCTTC. The full variable domain, rest sourced from reference TRBV9 and TRBJ1-2, is DSGVTQTPKHLITATGQRVTLRCSPRSGDLSVYWYQQSLDQGLQFLIQYYNGEERAKGNILERFSAQQFPDLHSELNLSSLELGDSALYFCASSPHPLGGAHGYTFGSGTRLTVV.